This T cell receptor beta chain was retrieved from a study of T cell responses to AZD1222 COVID-19 vaccine. About the research overall: Pooled together were second doses at about 4 or about 12 weeks. Study-wide findings and caveats: The donors showed a predominance of white British ancestry and of females, with possible underestimation of clonal diversity. Receipt of two AZD1222 doses was followed by a rise in Spike-specific TCR breadth and depth. Just six AZD1222 recipients were seropositive at baseline.

With respect to this clone: Antigen specificity is unknown.

V shed 4 bases and J shed 0 bases, with 16 bases lying between them. Germline V gene sequence: CDR1 SGHTA, CDR2 FQGNSA. This CDR3 has 17 amino acids. Sequenced by immunoSEQ multiplex PCR; TCRdb stores in-frame clones only, minus some. The sample lists 150,000 to 200,000 clones; about 87% were seen once. This clonotype was obtained from an adult in good health. This chain connects TRBV7-2 to TRBJ2-1, with TRBD1 as a possible D gene (6 bases). Sequenced material: peripheral blood, taken on day 0 of AZD1222 vaccination. The CDR3 loop reads CASSYPVGGFSYNEQFF. For the CDR3, the DNA is TGTGCCAGCAGCTACCCTGTTGGGGGCTTCTCCTACAATGAGCAGTTCTTC.